Below, 3 T cell receptor beta chains from the same sample are listed, as sequenced in a study of shared clonotypes between healthy human individuals. The data were produced by immunoSEQ multiplex PCR, yet TCRdb's version contains in-frame clones alone and is incomplete. The sample includes 800,000 or so clones, around 96% of them seen just once. In the naive CD8 group, cells lacked CD45RO and were positively selected for CCR7, so terminally differentiated effector memory CD45RA+ cells were left out. Source material: naive CD8+ T cells sorted from blood. The receptors derive from a man aged 30 to 45 in good health.

The J gene is TRBJ2-7, the V gene TRBV5-1, with TRBD1 identical over 11 bases. CDR1 and CDR2 (germline): SGHRS, YFSETQ. This CDR3 spans 16 amino acids. With 4 bases clipped from V and 1 base from J, the junction kept 7 bases outside the gene matches. The CDR3 DNA follows: TGCGCCAGCAGCCCAGGACAGGGGGCCTTTTCCTACGAGCAGTACTTC. Amino acid sequence: CASSPGQGAFSYEQYF.

V is TRBV7-9 and J is TRBJ2-7, with D uncertain. The V and J ends lost 0 bases and 2 bases respectively, with 14 bases between them. Germline CDR1 reads SEHNR; CDR2 reads FQNEAQ (reference sequence). The CDR3 length is 16 residues. The CDR3 reads CASSLAVRLLPYEQYF. Written as DNA, the CDR3 is TGTGCCAGCAGCTTAGCAGTTAGACTTCTTCCCTACGAGCAGTACTTC. The full variable domain, rest sourced from reference TRBV7-9 and TRBJ2-7, is DTGVSQNPRHKITKRGQNVTFRCDPISEHNRLYWYRQTLGQGPEFLTYFQNEAQLEKSRLLSDRFSAERPKGSFSTLEIQRTEQGDSAMYLCASSLAVRLLPYEQYFGPGTRLTVT.

This chain connects TRBV29-1 to TRBJ2-2; 14 bases match TRBD2. The length of the CDR3 is 16 residues. Losses at the gene ends were 8 bases for V and 1 base for J; bases not matched to a gene: 6. Germline V gene data show CDR1 as SQVTM and CDR2 as ANQGSEA. The CDR3 here is CSYWTSGRLNTGELFF. The CDR3 nucleotides read TGCAGCTACTGGACTAGCGGGAGGTTGAACACCGGGGAGCTGTTTTTT.